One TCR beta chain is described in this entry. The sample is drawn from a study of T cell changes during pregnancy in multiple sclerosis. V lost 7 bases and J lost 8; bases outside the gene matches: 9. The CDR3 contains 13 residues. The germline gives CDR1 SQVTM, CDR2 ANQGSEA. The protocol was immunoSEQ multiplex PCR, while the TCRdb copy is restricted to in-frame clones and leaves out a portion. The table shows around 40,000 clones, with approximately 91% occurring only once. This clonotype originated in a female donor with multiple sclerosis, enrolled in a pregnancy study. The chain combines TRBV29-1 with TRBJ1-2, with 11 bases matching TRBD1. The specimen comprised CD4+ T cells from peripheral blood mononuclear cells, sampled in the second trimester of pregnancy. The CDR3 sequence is CSATGQGVGGYTF. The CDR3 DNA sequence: TGCAGCGCTACGGGACAGGGGGTTGGAGGCTACACCTTC.